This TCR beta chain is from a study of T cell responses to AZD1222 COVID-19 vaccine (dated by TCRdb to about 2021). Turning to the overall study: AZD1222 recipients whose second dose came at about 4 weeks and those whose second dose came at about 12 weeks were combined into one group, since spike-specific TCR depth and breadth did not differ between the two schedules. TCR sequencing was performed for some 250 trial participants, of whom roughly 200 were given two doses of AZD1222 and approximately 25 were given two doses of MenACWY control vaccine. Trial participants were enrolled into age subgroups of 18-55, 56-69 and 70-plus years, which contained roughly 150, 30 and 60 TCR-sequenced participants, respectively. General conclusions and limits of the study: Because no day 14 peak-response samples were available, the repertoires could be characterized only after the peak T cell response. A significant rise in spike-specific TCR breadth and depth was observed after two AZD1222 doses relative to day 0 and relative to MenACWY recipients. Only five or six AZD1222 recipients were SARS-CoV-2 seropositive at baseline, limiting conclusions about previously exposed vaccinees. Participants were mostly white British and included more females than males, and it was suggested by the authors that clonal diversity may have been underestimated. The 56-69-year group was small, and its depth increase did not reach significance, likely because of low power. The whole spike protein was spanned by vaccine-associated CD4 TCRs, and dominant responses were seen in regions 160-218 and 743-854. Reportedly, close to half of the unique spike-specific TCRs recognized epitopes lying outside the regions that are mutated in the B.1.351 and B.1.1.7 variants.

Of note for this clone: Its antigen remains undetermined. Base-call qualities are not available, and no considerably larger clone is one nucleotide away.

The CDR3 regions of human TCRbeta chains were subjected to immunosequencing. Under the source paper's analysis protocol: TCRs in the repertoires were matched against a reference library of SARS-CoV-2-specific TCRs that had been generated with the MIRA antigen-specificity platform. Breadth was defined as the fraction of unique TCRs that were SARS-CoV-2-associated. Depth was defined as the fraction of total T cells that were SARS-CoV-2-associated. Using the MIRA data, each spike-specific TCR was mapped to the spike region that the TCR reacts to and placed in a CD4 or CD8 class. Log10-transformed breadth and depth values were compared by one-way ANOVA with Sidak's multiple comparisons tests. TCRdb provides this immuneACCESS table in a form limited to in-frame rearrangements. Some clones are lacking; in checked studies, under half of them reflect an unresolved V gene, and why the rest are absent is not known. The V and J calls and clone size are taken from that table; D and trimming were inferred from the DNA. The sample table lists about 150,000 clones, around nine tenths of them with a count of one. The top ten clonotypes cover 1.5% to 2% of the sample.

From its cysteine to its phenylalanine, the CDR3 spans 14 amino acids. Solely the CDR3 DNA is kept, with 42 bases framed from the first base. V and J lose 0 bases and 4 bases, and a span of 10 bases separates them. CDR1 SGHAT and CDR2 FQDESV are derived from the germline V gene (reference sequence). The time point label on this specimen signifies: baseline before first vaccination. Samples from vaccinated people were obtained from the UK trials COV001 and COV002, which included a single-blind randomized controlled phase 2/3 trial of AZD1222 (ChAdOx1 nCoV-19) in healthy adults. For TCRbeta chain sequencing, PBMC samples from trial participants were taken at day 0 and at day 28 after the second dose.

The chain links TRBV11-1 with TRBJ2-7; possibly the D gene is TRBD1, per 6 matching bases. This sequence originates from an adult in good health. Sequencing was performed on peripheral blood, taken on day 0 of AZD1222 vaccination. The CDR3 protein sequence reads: CASSLANRVYEQYF. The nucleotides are TGTGCCAGCAGCTTAGCCAACAGGGTGTACGAGCAGTACTTC.